The present T cell receptor (beta chain) was sequenced within a study of identical twins. Notes on the study in general: Cross-sectional statistics, not tracking of the same donors, supported the conclusions. Memory repertoires lacked the insertion deficit that abundant cord blood beta clonotypes showed. Zero-insertion results could be subject to partial confounding by invariant MAIT and iNKT cells.

TCRdb used MiXCR to reprocess the 5' RACE reads, holding one entry per CDR3 protein. Among 450,000 or so distinct CDR3 sequences, around a sixth were seen once, and the ten largest hold 10% to 15%. The table lists this clonotype with many counts. Its specificity is unknown. This CDR3 has 14 amino acids. V lost 6 bases and J lost 1, with 10 bases in between. Germline lookup yields CDR1 KGHSH and CDR2 LQKENI. Healthy Caucasians supplied all donations. The sequence was obtained from a man between 50 and 59 years old in good health. V is TRBV18 and J is TRBJ2-4; D unclear. Input material: naive T cells sorted from blood. The CDR3 DNA sequence: TGTGCCAGCTCTCCCCAACGGGCCAAAAACATTCAGTACTTC. This gives the protein CASSPQRAKNIQYF.